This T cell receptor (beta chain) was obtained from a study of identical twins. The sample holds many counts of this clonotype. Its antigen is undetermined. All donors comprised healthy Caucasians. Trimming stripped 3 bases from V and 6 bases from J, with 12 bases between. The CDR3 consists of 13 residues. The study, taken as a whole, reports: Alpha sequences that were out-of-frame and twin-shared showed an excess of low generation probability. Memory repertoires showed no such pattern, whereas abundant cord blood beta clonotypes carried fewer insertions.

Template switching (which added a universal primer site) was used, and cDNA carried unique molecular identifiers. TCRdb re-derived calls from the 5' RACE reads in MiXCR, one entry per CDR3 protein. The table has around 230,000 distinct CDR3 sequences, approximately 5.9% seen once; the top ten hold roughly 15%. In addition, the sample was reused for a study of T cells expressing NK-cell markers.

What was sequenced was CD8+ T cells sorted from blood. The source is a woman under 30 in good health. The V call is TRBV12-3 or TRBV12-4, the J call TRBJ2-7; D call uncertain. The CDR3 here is CASSFALSSEQYF. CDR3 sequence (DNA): TGTGCCAGCAGTTTCGCGCTATCGTCCGAGCAGTACTTC.